The 10 T cell receptor beta chains below were found in one sample sequenced in a study of Graves' ophthalmopathy and Graves' hyperthyroidism (dated by TCRdb to 2016 to 2019). The sequencing machine was an Illumina HiSeq 2000. TCR beta CDR3 regions were amplified from RNA transcripts for repertoire sequencing. The first round of RT-PCR was done with HTBI primers and the Qiagen OneStep RT-PCR kit, and was followed by a second round of multiplex PCR, then size selection and purification. The public sequencing data were trimmed at Q25 with fastp and processed into clonotypes with MiXCR by TCRdb, which kept only in-frame beta chains. Here each entry gathers all rows of one CDR3 protein and keeps the most common genes and DNA. The sample profile shows roughly 610,000 distinct CDR3 sequences; over 20% of them were found once. The ten largest make up approximately 6.5% of the sample. Sample: peripheral blood. The receptors come from a woman between 18 and 29 years old with stable Graves' hyperthyroidism. Some clones in this sample may be carry-over from other donors' samples. Donor details come from another sample of the same person, matched by shared clones.

This clonotype was seen a handful of times. This chain joins TRBV28 and TRBJ1-1, with TRBD1 identical over 7 bases. Germline CDR1 reads MDHEN; CDR2 reads SYDVKM. This CDR3 contains 15 residues. J gave up 5 bases and V 3 bases, and 9 bases lay outside the gene matches. This CDR3 reads CASSFPMGTVTEAFF. In DNA, the CDR3 is TGTGCCAGCAGTTTTCCGATGGGGACAGTTACTGAAGCTTTCTTT.

There are many counts of this clonotype. V usage is TRBV5-5 and J usage is TRBJ1-2; no firm D call. This CDR3 has 15 residues. The germline gives CDR1 SGHKS, CDR2 YYEKEE (reference sequence). V lost 5 bases and J lost 7, with 21 bases in between. CDR3 coding DNA: TGTGCCAGCAGGCGACCGGGCTCAGGTGGCGGTGGCTACACCTTC. Protein sequence: CASRRPGSGGGGYTF.

This clonotype was counted ten times or more. The chain couples TRBV18 to TRBJ2-5; maybe TRBD1 (5 bases). The CDR3 has 13 residues. Germline V gene lookup returns CDR1 KGHSH and CDR2 LQKENI. Trimming shortened V by 2 bases and J by 5 bases, and 9 bases separated the two germline ends. The CDR3 sequence is CASSPAGRETQYF. In nucleotides, the CDR3 is TGTGCCAGCTCACCAGCAGGGCGGGAGACCCAGTACTTC.

This clonotype was observed at least ten times. The rearrangement links TRBV29-1 to TRBJ1-6, with 8 bases lining up with TRBD1. This CDR3 region has 13 residues. Looked up from germline, CDR1 is SQVTM and CDR2 is ANQGSEA. V lost 7 bases, J lost 7 bases, and 6 bases stayed unmatched. This chain's CDR3 is CSAQGQGNSPLHF. The DNA for the CDR3 is TGCAGCGCGCAAGGACAGGGAAATTCACCCCTCCACTTT.

The V and J genes are TRBV7-8 and TRBJ1-6; TRBD1 is a possible D gene (6 bases). This CDR3 is 17 amino acids long. The germline gives CDR1 SGHVS, CDR2 FQNEAQ. V lost 1 base to trimming and J lost 2 bases, with 12 bases between them. The CDR3 loop is CASSLDGQQTYNSPLHF. The CDR3 nucleotides are TGTGCCAGCAGCTTAGATGGACAGCAAACCTATAATTCACCCCTCCACTTT. Full variable domain (remainder filled in from reference TRBV7-8 and TRBJ1-6): GAGVSQSPRYKVAKRGQDVALRCDPISGHVSLFWYQQALGQGPEFLTYFQNEAQLDKSGLPSDRFFAERPEGSVSTLKIQRTQQEDSAVYLCASSLDGQQTYNSPLHFGNGTRLTVT.

This clonotype was found a few times. The chain carries TRBV6-2 or TRBV6-3 and TRBJ2-2; 7 bases line up with TRBD1. Trimming removed 6 bases from V and 4 bases from J; junction bases left unmatched: 2. CDR1 and CDR2 from the germline V gene are MNHEY and SVGEGT. CDR3 length equals 13 residues. CDR3 in amino acids: CASRGQPTGELFF. In DNA form, the CDR3 reads TGTGCCAGCAGGGGACAGCCCACCGGGGAGCTGTTTTTT.

V is TRBV24-1 and J is TRBJ1-5; D gene unclear. With 3 bases removed from V and 5 bases from J, the gap between germline ends came to 13 bases. Germline V CDR1 and CDR2: KGHDR, SFDVKD. CDR3 length: 15 residues. The CDR3 sequence is CATSDPALPDQPQHF. In DNA, the CDR3 is TGTGCCACCAGTGATCCGGCCCTGCCCGATCAGCCCCAGCATTTT.

This clonotype was seen at least ten times. V is TRBV2 and J is TRBJ2-5; the D is unclear. V lost 6 bases, J lost 5 bases, and 13 bases lay in between. Germline V gene data show CDR1 as SNHLY and CDR2 as FYNNEI. The CDR3 covers 13 residues. CDR3 amino acids: CASSAEAAETQYF. The CDR3 DNA is TGTGCCAGCAGCGCTGAAGCCGCTGAGACCCAGTACTTC. Supplemented by reference TRBV2 and TRBJ2-5, the full variable domain reads EPEVTQTPSHQVTQMGQEVILRCVPISNHLYFYWYRQILGQKVEFLVSFYNNEISEKSEIFDDQFSVERPDGSNFTLKIRSTKLEDSAMYFCASSAEAAETQYFGPGTRLLVL.

This clonotype was seen repeatedly, ten times or more. The chain uses TRBV27 and TRBJ2-2, with 8 bases fitting TRBD2. Looked up from germline, CDR1 is MNHEY and CDR2 is SMNVEV (reference sequence). The J segment lost 7 bases and the V segment lost 2 bases, leaving 18 bases of the junction unmatched. This CDR3 spans 19 amino acids. DNA for the CDR3: TGTGCCAGCAGTTTAGTAGGACTAGCTACGCCCTGGCGTGGCGGGGAGCTGTTTTTT. Protein sequence: CASSLVGLATPWRGGELFF.

CDR3 sequence reads: CASSFAPQGGNQPQHF. CDR3 in DNA: TGTGCCAGCAGTTTCGCCCCACAGGGGGGCAATCAGCCCCAGCATTTT. The chain links TRBV6-2 or TRBV6-3 to TRBJ1-5; TRBD1 aligns across 8 bases. Germline V gives CDR1 MNHEY, CDR2 SVGEGT. J lost 2 bases, V lost 4 bases, and 7 bases had no gene match. CDR3 length: 16 residues.